Sequencing of this TCR beta chain was carried out in a study of T cell changes during pregnancy in multiple sclerosis. There are 13 residues in the CDR3. Germline V lookup: CDR1 SSHAT, CDR2 FNYEAQ (reference sequence). This clone was seen a single time. The junction and the germline gene differ at one end; a read error may be behind it. Assay used: immunoSEQ multiplex PCR; TCRdb lists only in-frame clones, some missing. Of some 40,000 clones listed, roughly 94% are singletons. This clonotype was obtained from a female donor with multiple sclerosis, enrolled in a pregnancy study. The sample was peripheral blood, taken in the third trimester of pregnancy. This chain uses TRBV7-7 with TRBJ2-1, with a tentative D call TRBD2 (5 bases). CDR3 DNA: TGTGCTAGCAGCCCAGCGGCGGAAAATGAGCAGTTCTTC. Translating gives CASSPAAENEQFF.